This TCR beta chain was identified in a study of OX40 agonist ivuxolimab in advanced cancers. Germline CDR1 and CDR2: SGHTA and FQGNSA. This CDR3 spans 14 amino acids. Between the trimmed V and J ends, which lost 0 bases and 4 bases, there was a span of 9 bases. Some clones are missing from TCRdb's copy, which holds only in-frame ones; the method was immunoSEQ multiplex PCR. Here the sample spans 75,000 to 100,000 clones, under 90% being singletons. The chain joins TRBV7-2 to TRBJ1-2; no definite D call. Source: CD4+ or CD8+ T cells sorted from blood, taken in a trial of the OX40 agonist ivuxolimab. The clonotype comes from an adult with an advanced solid tumor such as melanoma, head and neck, liver or kidney cancer. The CDR3 reads CASSLAANIYGYTF. CDR3 DNA sequence: TGTGCCAGCAGCTTAGCAGCGAACATCTATGGCTACACCTTC.